This T cell receptor (beta chain) originates from a study of OX40 agonist ivuxolimab in advanced cancers. Across the study: Patients treated during dose escalation were battling hepatocellular carcinoma, melanoma, renal cell or head and neck cancer. Those enrolled were 82.7% male, with a mean age of approximately 60 years and ages from about 20 to 85.

This clone was observed once. Germline values: CDR1 LGHNA, CDR2 YSLEER. V was pared by 0 bases and J by 7 bases, with 13 bases between. This CDR3 region has 14 residues. Generated by immunoSEQ multiplex PCR, the TCRdb table keeps only in-frame clones and is missing some. The sample lists 75,000 to 90,000 clones; roughly 84% were seen once. The chain has TRBV4-3 and TRBJ2-7; weak D call: TRBD2 (5 bases). This TCR derives from an adult with an advanced solid tumor such as melanoma, head and neck, liver or kidney cancer. The source material was CD4+ or CD8+ T cells sorted from blood, sampled in a trial of the OX40 agonist ivuxolimab. CDR3 nucleotides: TGCGCCAGCAGCCAAGACCGAGGGTTCCTGGAGCAGTACTTC. Translating gives CASSQDRGFLEQYF.